The subject of this entry is one T cell receptor beta chain. This record comes from a study of CD8+ T cells in alopecia areata. This CDR3 has 14 amino acids. Germline CDR1 is SNHLY and CDR2 is FYNNEI. The trim removed 7 bases at V and 7 bases at J, leaving 5 bases unmatched. cDNA serving as the sequencing template came from extracted, reverse transcribed RNA. This table comes from immunoSEQ multiplex PCR, and its TCRdb copy is limited to in-frame clones, with some not included. The data contain about 160,000 clones, around three fifths of them singletons. Treatment noted: oral pan-JAK inhibitor, 5-10 mg twice daily.

The clonotype was recovered from a human donor with alopecia areata. The chain joins TRBV2 to TRBJ2-2, with 11 bases lining up with TRBD1. Specimen: CD4+ T cells sorted from blood, collected at week 4, from a patient treated with tofacitinib. The CDR3 nucleotides are TGTGCCAGCACCCGGGACAGGGGGAGCGGGGAGCTGTTTTTT. Amino acid sequence: CASTRDRGSGELFF.